The 28 T cell receptor beta chains below all came from one sample that was sequenced in a study of T-cell memory formation after mild COVID-19. MiXCR was run by TCRdb on the 5' RACE reads, yielding one entry per CDR3 protein. Of under 110,000 distinct CDR3 sequences listed, 15% to 20% are singletons. The source material was PBMCs or a T cell subset sorted from them (not recorded which). These receptors all come from an adult woman who had mild COVID-19 (a few samples of this study predate the infection). Cell type and time point are not known.

This clonotype came up many times. The V call is TRBV7-9, the J call TRBJ2-2; 11 nucleotides align to TRBD2. Per germline, CDR1 SEHNR and CDR2 FQNEAQ (reference sequence). The CDR3 is 17 residues long. Trimming removed 5 bases from V and 4 bases from J; junction bases left unmatched: 9. The DNA of the CDR3 is TGTGCCAGCAGCCCAGGAGGACTAGCGGGCAGCACCGGGGAGCTGTTTTTT. This gives the protein CASSPGGLAGSTGELFF.

V gene TRBV27 combines with J gene TRBJ2-1, with 7 positions matching TRBD2. Germline V gene data show CDR1 as MNHEY and CDR2 as SMNVEV (reference sequence). J was trimmed by 8 bases and V by 0 bases; bases with no gene match: 1. CDR3 length: 13 amino acids. The DNA for the CDR3 is TGTGCCAGCAGTTTATCAGGGAGGGATGAGCAGTTCTTC. This encodes CASSLSGRDEQFF.

CDR3 sequence reads: CASSFFESGTEAFF. CDR3 bases: TGTGCCAGCAGCTTTTTTGAAAGTGGCACTGAAGCTTTCTTT. The rearrangement links TRBV7-8 to TRBJ1-1; D not certain. The germline V gene encodes CDR1 SGHVS and CDR2 FQNEAQ. Trimming removed 3 bases at V and 4 bases at J, with 12 bases between. The CDR3 sequence is 14 residues long.

The V call is TRBV7-2, the J call TRBJ1-1, with unresolved D. From germline, CDR1 is SGHTA and CDR2 FQGNSA. CDR3 length: 14 residues. Trimming left V 1 base short and J 3 bases short, with 9 bases between. The CDR3 loop reads CASSLVTEYTEAFF. The CDR3 nucleotides read TGTGCCAGCAGCTTAGTTACGGAATACACTGAAGCTTTCTTT.

This clonotype has more than one count but fewer than ten. The chain joins TRBV3-1 to TRBJ2-3, with TRBD2 matching over 11 bases. The V and J ends lost 1 base and 4 bases, in that order; junction bases with no gene match: 4. Germline CDR1 reads LGHDT; CDR2 reads YNNKEL (reference sequence). This CDR3 region has 16 residues. CDR3 in DNA: TGTGCCAGCAGCCAAGTAGCGGGGGGGCCACCAGATACGCAGTATTTT. This codes for CASSQVAGGPPDTQYF.

CDR3 region: CATSDSSGPRGGEQYF. In nucleotides, the CDR3 is TGTGCCACCAGTGATTCATCGGGACCCCGCGGTGGCGAGCAGTACTTC. V usage is TRBV24-1 and J usage is TRBJ2-7, with D perhaps being TRBD1 or TRBD2 (5 bases each). V was clipped by 2 bases and J by 6 bases, with 19 bases between them. Germline lookup yields CDR1 KGHDR and CDR2 SFDVKD. This CDR3 has 16 residues.

The chain joins TRBV5-6 to TRBJ1-1, with TRBD1 identical over 10 bases. This CDR3 contains 15 residues. Germline V lookup: CDR1 SGHDT, CDR2 YYEEEE. V trimming: 0 bases; J trimming: 6 bases; junction bases outside the gene matches: 5. The CDR3 is CASSLASGTGAEAFF. The CDR3 coding sequence is TGTGCCAGCAGCTTGGCCAGTGGGACAGGGGCTGAAGCTTTCTTT.

This clonotype has more than one count but fewer than ten. The chain uses TRBV29-1 and TRBJ1-2; possibly TRBD1 for D (6 bases). Trimming removed 3 bases from V and 7 bases from J, with 21 bases in between. In germline, CDR1 is SQVTM, CDR2 ANQGSEA. This CDR3 is 15 amino acids long. For the CDR3, the DNA is TGCAGCGTTGATGTGGGCGTTGGGGGGGCTCTTGGCTACACCTTC. Its protein is CSVDVGVGGALGYTF.

This clonotype was seen a handful of times. The V call is TRBV12-3 or TRBV12-4, the J call TRBJ2-5; unclear D gene. V lost 2 bases to trimming and J lost 5 bases, with 15 bases between them. There are 15 residues in the CDR3. CDR3 sequence: CASSLSGTTGETQYF. The CDR3 nucleotides read TGTGCCAGCAGTTTATCTGGCACAACGGGCGAGACCCAGTACTTC.

V usage is TRBV2 and J usage is TRBJ2-1, with 11 bases lining up with TRBD1. The CDR3 totals 16 residues. J gave up 7 bases and V 0 bases, and 5 bases lay outside the gene matches. Germline CDR1 SNHLY, CDR2 FYNNEI. This chain's CDR3 is CASSEALGQGENEQFF. The CDR3 DNA follows: TGTGCCAGCAGTGAAGCGTTGGGACAGGGGGAGAATGAGCAGTTCTTC.

This clonotype was recorded a few times. V gene TRBV9 combines with J gene TRBJ2-1; D remains ambiguous. From germline, CDR1 is SGDLS and CDR2 YYNGEE. Trimming took off 2 bases at V and 8 bases at J, with 11 bases between the two ends. This CDR3 contains 13 residues. CDR3 DNA: TGTGCCAGCAGCGTGGCTAGTCTCGATGAGCAGTTCTTC. This encodes CASSVASLDEQFF.

This clonotype was observed a few times. J is TRBJ2-5 and V is TRBV20-1; TRBD1 matches 7 bases. The CDR3 length is 12 residues. Germline trimming cut 6 bases from V and 7 bases from J; bases unmatched to any gene: 8. The V gene's germline CDR1 is DFQATT and CDR2 SNEGSKA (reference sequence). Here the CDR3 reads CSAMTGKGTQYF. The CDR3 nucleotides read TGCAGTGCCATGACAGGGAAGGGGACCCAGTACTTC.

In this sample, this clonotype turned up a few times. The chain is built from TRBV12-3 or TRBV12-4 and TRBJ2-3; D possibly corresponds to TRBD1 (8 bases). V lost 5 bases to trimming and J lost 0 bases, with 12 bases between them. The CDR3 is 15 amino acids. The CDR3 DNA follows: TGTGCCAGCAGTGGGGGGGACAGGAGCACAGATACGCAGTATTTT. It specifies CASSGGDRSTDTQYF.

In this sample, this clonotype turned up a few times. V is TRBV20-1 and J is TRBJ1-1, with D tentatively TRBD1 (5 bases). V lost 4 bases to trimming and J lost 7 bases, with 13 bases between them. The CDR3 covers 12 residues. CDR1 is DFQATT and CDR2 is SNEGSKA in the germline V gene (reference sequence). CDR3 in amino acids: CSAKGRGLEAFF. The CDR3 DNA is TGCAGTGCTAAAGGCCGGGGCCTTGAAGCTTTCTTT.

This clonotype has only a few counts. The chain joins TRBV5-6 to TRBJ2-1; the match to TRBD2 covers 12 bases. After removal of 4 bases from V and 7 bases from J, the junction contained 6 bases not matched to a gene. This CDR3 has 15 residues. The germline V gene encodes CDR1 SGHDT and CDR2 YYEEEE. The CDR3 protein is CASSAPGLAGNEQFF. The DNA of the CDR3 is TGTGCCAGCAGCGCGCCGGGACTAGCGGGTAATGAGCAGTTCTTC.

This clonotype appeared a few times. The chain is built from TRBV5-1 and TRBJ1-1; the match to TRBD1 covers 8 bases. This CDR3 region has 15 residues. The V gene's germline CDR1 is SGHRS and CDR2 YFSETQ. V lost 3 bases, J lost 0 bases, and 4 bases stayed unmatched. DNA for the CDR3: TGCGCCAGCAGCTCCCGACAGGGGTTGAACACTGAAGCTTTCTTT. Translating gives CASSSRQGLNTEAFF.

The chain has TRBV11-2 and TRBJ2-7; the match to TRBD2 covers 8 bases. The germline CDR1 and CDR2 sequences are SGHAT and FQNNGV. The CDR3 has 16 residues. Unmatched junction bases numbered 8, after V lost 1 base and J lost 3 bases. CDR3 nucleotide sequence: TGTGCCAGCAGCTTAGTTACTAGCGGACCCAACTACGAGCAGTACTTC. Its translation is CASSLVTSGPNYEQYF. Variable domain in full (rest from reference TRBV11-2 and TRBJ2-7): EAGVAQSPRYKIIEKRQSVAFWCNPISGHATLYWYQQILGQGPKLLIQFQNNGVVDDSQLPKDRFSAERLKGVDSTLKIQPAKLEDSAVYLCASSLVTSGPNYEQYFGPGTRLTVT.

This clonotype was found many times. V gene TRBV7-9 combines with J gene TRBJ2-5, with 12 bases aligning to TRBD2. The CDR3 covers 14 residues. The germline CDR1 and CDR2 sequences are SEHNR and FQNEAQ (reference sequence). Trimming removed 4 bases from V and 7 bases from J; junction bases left unmatched: 4. The CDR3 DNA sequence: TGTGCCAGCAGCTCCGGACTAGCGGGACCGACCCAGTACTTC. Translating gives CASSSGLAGPTQYF.

This chain joins TRBV4-1 and TRBJ2-2; D remains ambiguous. The ends were cut back, 3 bases at V and 4 bases at J, with 9 bases in the middle. The CDR3 has 14 amino acids. The germline CDR1 and CDR2 sequences are MGHRA and YSYEKL. CDR3 coding DNA: TGCGCCAGCAGCCAGGCTTTGACCACCGGGGAGCTGTTTTTT. The encoded protein is CASSQALTTGELFF.

This chain uses TRBV4-2 with TRBJ2-3; 8 nucleotides line up with TRBD2. The CDR3 sequence is 16 residues long. V shed 3 bases and J 14 bases; nucleotides not matched to a gene: 19. Germline CDR1 and CDR2: LGHNA and YNFKEQ. Here the CDR3 reads CASSQALSGSRFVGYF. For the CDR3, the DNA is TGTGCCAGCAGCCAGGCCCTCAGCGGGAGTAGGTTCGTGGGGTATTTT.

The rearrangement links TRBV20-1 to TRBJ2-3, with 9 bases aligning to TRBD2. This CDR3 has 15 residues. CDR1 is DFQATT and CDR2 is SNEGSKA in the germline V gene (reference sequence). The junction had 7 bases not matched to a gene; V was cut back by 3 bases and J by 3 bases. The CDR3 loop reads CSASPLAGFTDTQYF. The DNA for the CDR3 is TGCAGTGCTAGCCCCCTAGCGGGGTTTACAGATACGCAGTATTTT.

The chain joins TRBV7-6 to TRBJ1-5; no clear D. The CDR3 has 14 amino acids. Germline V gene sequence: CDR1 SGHVS, CDR2 FNYEAQ. V was clipped by 5 bases and J by 4 bases, with 12 bases between them. CDR3 DNA sequence: TGTGCCAGCAGCGAGCCGGGATATAATCAGCCCCAGCATTTT. Translation gives CASSEPGYNQPQHF.

This clonotype has only a few counts. The chain is built from TRBV7-8 and TRBJ2-2, with no clear D. Looked up from germline, CDR1 is SGHVS and CDR2 is FQNEAQ. The CDR3 runs to 16 residues. V dropped 1 base and J dropped 5 bases, with 14 bases sitting between them. In DNA form, the CDR3 reads TGTGCCAGCAGCTTAGTTGCTCCGGCGCGTACCGGGGAGCTGTTTTTT. The encoded protein is CASSLVAPARTGELFF. The whole variable domain, filled in from reference TRBV7-8 and TRBJ2-2, reads GAGVSQSPRYKVAKRGQDVALRCDPISGHVSLFWYQQALGQGPEFLTYFQNEAQLDKSGLPSDRFFAERPEGSVSTLKIQRTQQEDSAVYLCASSLVAPARTGELFFGEGSRLTVL.

This clonotype was seen a handful of times. This chain connects TRBV7-9 to TRBJ2-3; 7 positions match TRBD1. Germline CDR1 reads SEHNR; CDR2 reads FQNEAQ (reference sequence). There are 16 residues in the CDR3. After removal of 5 bases from V and 6 bases from J, the junction contained 14 bases not matched to a gene. This CDR3 is CASSPRDRLLRDTQYF. The CDR3 DNA follows: TGTGCCAGCAGCCCGAGGGACAGACTCCTGCGGGATACGCAGTATTTT.

This clonotype was recorded a few times. The chain carries TRBV5-1 and TRBJ2-3; D is possibly TRBD2 (6 bases). V lost 7 bases and J 3 bases, leaving 12 bases between the germline ends. CDR3 length equals 13 residues. Germline CDR1 is SGHRS and CDR2 is YFSETQ. The CDR3 nucleotides are TGCGCCAGCGCTAGCGTCGGGACAGATACGCAGTATTTT. The encoded protein is CASASVGTDTQYF.

This clonotype was detected only a few times. The chain uses TRBV27 and TRBJ2-7; TRBD1 might be the D (5 bases). Germline V CDR1 and CDR2: MNHEY, SMNVEV (reference sequence). The CDR3 has 15 amino acids. V was clipped by 5 bases and J by 3 bases, with 17 bases between them. CDR3 nucleotides: TGTGCCAGCAGTCCAGCAAAATTGGACAACTACGAGCAGTACTTC. This sequence encodes CASSPAKLDNYEQYF.

In this sample, this clonotype turned up a few times. This sequence joins TRBV7-8 and TRBJ1-1; D gene uncertain. The V end lost 1 base, the J end lost 4 bases, and 10 bases lay between the germline ends. The CDR3 length is 14 residues. Per germline, CDR1 SGHVS and CDR2 FQNEAQ. This chain's CDR3 is CASSLGVRATEAFF. The CDR3 DNA sequence: TGTGCCAGCAGCTTAGGGGTCCGGGCCACTGAAGCTTTCTTT.

This clonotype was seen only a few times. The CDR3 reads CASSLGTRGLGYNEQFF. CDR3 nucleotide sequence: TGCGCCAGCAGCTTGGGGACCAGGGGGCTCGGATACAATGAGCAGTTCTTC. The V and J genes are TRBV5-1 and TRBJ2-1; TRBD1 matches at 8 bases. The CDR3 has 17 residues. Germline loops: CDR1 SGHRS, CDR2 YFSETQ. V trimming: 0 bases; J trimming: 4 bases; junction bases outside the gene matches: 9.